The 20 T cell receptor beta chains in this list originate from one sample, sequenced in a study of post-analysis software for immune sequencing data. The study's findings and limits: With TRBV5-6, TRBV5-1 and TRBV20-1 included, 4 to 6 TRBV segments were more frequent in patients than in controls.

The antigens of these receptors remain unknown. Unique molecular identifiers were built into the TCR beta cDNA libraries. One entry per CDR3 protein, called by TCRdb with MiXCR from the PCR reads. The data contain approximately 770,000 distinct CDR3 sequences, about half of them singletons. Sequenced: blood. Receptors originate from a girl between 10 and 17 years old with multiple sclerosis.

The gene calls are TRBV7-8 and TRBJ2-5; no firm D call. The CDR3 loop spans 14 amino acids. The germline CDR1 and CDR2 sequences are SGHVS and FQNEAQ. V was shortened by 1 base and J by 2 bases, with 8 bases between the two germline ends. The CDR3 reads CASSLEPGQETQYF. Here the CDR3 DNA reads TGTGCCAGCAGCTTAGAACCCGGGCAAGAGACCCAGTACTTC.

The chain has TRBV30 and TRBJ2-1, with 11 bases lining up with TRBD2. This CDR3 is 15 amino acids long. Losses at the gene ends were 5 bases for V and 8 bases for J; bases not matched to a gene: 11. Germline V gene data show CDR1 as GTSNPN and CDR2 as SVGIG (reference sequence). In DNA form, the CDR3 reads TGTGCCTGGTCCGGGACTAGCGGTACGGTGGATGAGCAGTTCTTC. Translating it yields CAWSGTSGTVDEQFF.

The chain links TRBV5-5 to TRBJ2-7, with 7 bases lining up with TRBD1. V lost 3 bases to trimming and J lost 4 bases; unmatched junction nucleotides: 4. Germline CDR1 SGHKS, CDR2 YYEKEE (reference sequence). The CDR3 extends over 13 amino acids. The CDR3 DNA reads TGTGCCAGCAGCTGGGACAGACAATACGAGCAGTACTTC. Protein: CASSWDRQYEQYF.

The rearrangement joins TRBV29-1 to TRBJ2-2; D perhaps matches TRBD1 (5 bases). The CDR3 spans 14 residues. V was shortened by 6 bases and J by 0 bases, with 11 bases between the two germline ends. CDR1 and CDR2 from the germline V gene are SQVTM and ANQGSEA. CDR3 sequence: CSVSRTPNTGELFF. CDR3 DNA sequence: TGCAGCGTCTCTCGGACACCGAACACCGGGGAGCTGTTTTTT.

The rearrangement links TRBV25-1 to TRBJ2-5; the D is unclear. In germline, CDR1 is MGHDK, CDR2 SYGVNS. Deletions cut 3 bases from V and 11 bases from J, with 10 bases between. This CDR3 region has 11 residues. This CDR3 reads CASSDSLVQYF. The CDR3 DNA reads as TGTGCCAGCAGTGACAGTCTCGTACAGTACTTC.

The CDR3 coding sequence is TGCAGCGTTGAAGGGCTCTCCCCCGGGGATACGCAGTATTTT. Amino acids: CSVEGLSPGDTQYF. The rearrangement joins TRBV29-1 to TRBJ2-3; D gene unclear. This CDR3 contains 14 residues. V was cut by 1 base and J by 6 bases, with 14 bases left in between. Germline lookup yields CDR1 SQVTM and CDR2 ANQGSEA.

This clonotype has a handful of counts. The gene calls are TRBV29-1 and TRBJ1-2; 8 nucleotides agree with TRBD1. This CDR3 contains 13 residues. In germline, CDR1 is SQVTM, CDR2 ANQGSEA. V gave up 4 bases and J gave up 5 bases; unmatched junction bases: 6. The DNA for the CDR3 is TGCAGCGTTGGCCCGGACAGGGATTATGGCTACACCTTC. Encoded protein: CSVGPDRDYGYTF. The whole variable domain, remainder taken from reference TRBV29-1 and TRBJ1-2, is SAVISQKPSRDICQRGTSLTIQCQVDSQVTMMFWYRQQPGQSLTLIATANQGSEATYESGFVIDKFPISRPNLTFSTLTVSNMSPEDSSIYLCSVGPDRDYGYTFGSGTRLTVV.

This chain uses TRBV4-3 with TRBJ2-1; the D is unclear. Trimming removed 0 bases from V and 10 bases from J, with 10 bases in between. The germline CDR1 and CDR2 sequences are LGHNA and YSLEER. The length of the CDR3 is 13 residues. The CDR3 here is CASSQDLGREQFF. The CDR3 region has the DNA TGCGCCAGCAGCCAAGATTTGGGCAGGGAGCAGTTCTTC.

V usage is TRBV7-3 and J usage is TRBJ2-7; 9 bases map to TRBD1. The end of the DNA fits TRBJ2-5 better, so the J call may be wrong. This CDR3 is 13 amino acids long. Germline lookup yields CDR1 SGHTA and CDR2 FQGTGA. CDR3 protein: CASSFGQGETQYF. The CDR3 region has the DNA TGTGCCAGCAGCTTTGGACAGGGGGAGACCCAGTACTTC.

The V call is TRBV25-1, the J call TRBJ2-1; tentatively, D is TRBD1 (5 bases). V lost 1 base and J lost 6, with 19 bases in between. This CDR3 region has 17 residues. The V gene's germline CDR1 is MGHDK and CDR2 SYGVNS. CDR3 loop: CASSEFESGQLSNEQFF. The CDR3 region has the DNA TGTGCCAGCAGTGAATTCGAGTCAGGACAATTATCCAATGAGCAGTTCTTC.

The J gene is TRBJ2-4, the V gene TRBV4-1, with D perhaps being TRBD1 or TRBD2 (5 bases each). Judging by the DNA end, TRBJ2-7 fits better; the J call may be wrong. The germline V gene encodes CDR1 MGHRA and CDR2 YSYEKL. The CDR3 has 15 residues. CDR3 protein: CASSRSGPTHYEQYF. The CDR3 nucleotides are TGCGCCAGCAGCCGCTCGGGACCCACCCACTACGAGCAGTACTTC.

Note on this clonotype: A junction boundary mismatches the germline segment, possibly from a read error. V and J are TRBV18 and TRBJ2-2, with D unresolved. This CDR3 contains 13 residues. Germline V gives CDR1 KGHSH, CDR2 LQKENI. The CDR3, as DNA: TGCGCCAGCTCACCATTGTCCACCGGGGAGCTGTTTTTT. This encodes CASSPLSTGELFF. Based on the CDR3 plus reference TRBV18 and TRBJ2-2, the full variable domain is NAGVMQNPRHLVRRRGQEARLRCSPMKGHSHVYWYRQLPEEGLKFMVYLQKENIIDESGMPKERFSAEFPKEGPSILRIQQVVRGDSAAYFCASSPLSTGELFFGEGSRLTVL.

J is TRBJ1-1 and V is TRBV10-3, with D possibly TRBD1 on 5 matching bases. The V gene lost 10 bases and the J gene lost 3 bases, with 15 bases spanning the gap. The CDR3 sequence is 13 residues long. The germline V gene encodes CDR1 ENHRY and CDR2 SYGVKD. CDR3: CASTRDDDTEAFF. CDR3 nucleotide sequence: TGTGCCAGCACCCGGGACGATGACACTGAAGCTTTCTTT.

This CDR3 reads CASGKTGGDEKLFF. In nucleotides, the CDR3 is TGTGCCAGCGGGAAGACAGGGGGGGATGAAAAACTGTTTTTT. The chain employs TRBV7-2 and TRBJ1-4; 9 bases match TRBD1. The germline V gene has CDR1 SGHTA and CDR2 FQGNSA. Unmatched junction bases numbered 7, after V lost 8 bases and J lost 6 bases. The CDR3 length is 14 residues.

V is TRBV20-1 and J is TRBJ2-7; 7 bases fit TRBD1. The CDR3 has 15 amino acids. After removal of 3 bases from V and 2 bases from J, the junction contained 10 bases not matched to a gene. Germline V gives CDR1 DFQATT, CDR2 SNEGSKA (reference sequence). The CDR3, as DNA: TGCAGTGCTAGTAAAGGGGGCGTAACCCCCTACGAGCAGTACTTC. Its protein is CSASKGGVTPYEQYF.

This clonotype was seen more than once but under ten times. The gene calls are TRBV12-3 or TRBV12-4 and TRBJ1-4, with TRBD1 as a possible D gene (6 bases). The ends were cut back, 6 bases at V and 8 bases at J, with 16 bases in the middle. The CDR3 loop spans 14 amino acids. CDR3 residues: CASSLTGSDEKLFF. The CDR3 nucleotides read TGTGCCAGCAGCCTAACAGGGTCGGACGAAAAACTGTTTTTT.

The chain uses TRBV7-2 and TRBJ2-5; TRBD2 agrees at 12 bases. The V segment lost 5 bases and the J segment 5 bases; nucleotides outside the gene matches: 15. From germline, CDR1 is SGHTA and CDR2 FQGNSA. The CDR3 sequence is 18 residues long. The CDR3 sequence is CASSPRTSGILGRETQYF. DNA of the CDR3: TGTGCCAGCAGCCCCAGGACTAGCGGGATCCTGGGGCGGGAGACCCAGTACTTC.

The chain couples TRBV20-1 to TRBJ2-3, with 8 bases fitting TRBD2. J was trimmed by 3 bases and V by 4 bases; bases with no gene match: 9. The germline CDR1 and CDR2 sequences are DFQATT and SNEGSKA (reference sequence). The CDR3 totals 15 residues. CDR3 residues: CSATGTRSMTDTQYF. The DNA of the CDR3 is TGCAGTGCTACTGGGACTAGATCTATGACAGATACGCAGTATTTT.

This chain connects TRBV7-9 to TRBJ2-1, with D hard to call. V shed 0 bases and J shed 6 bases, with 9 bases lying between them. This CDR3 has 14 amino acids. CDR1 is SEHNR, CDR2 FQNEAQ, per germline (reference sequence). CDR3 bases: TGTGCCAGCAGCTTAGCGACGGCACCCAATGAGCAGTTCTTC. Encoded protein: CASSLATAPNEQFF. Looking up the rest from reference TRBV7-9 and TRBJ2-1 gives the full variable domain: DTGVSQNPRHKITKRGQNVTFRCDPISEHNRLYWYRQTLGQGPEFLTYFQNEAQLEKSRLLSDRFSAERPKGSFSTLEIQRTEQGDSAMYLCASSLATAPNEQFFGPGTRLTVL.

This chain connects TRBV7-8 to TRBJ2-1, with 8 bases matching TRBD2. The germline V gene has CDR1 SGHVS and CDR2 FQNEAQ. V lost 8 bases, J lost 7 bases, and 4 bases stayed unmatched. The CDR3 is 12 amino acids. CDR3 protein: CASLGTSNEQFF. The CDR3 region has the DNA TGTGCCAGCCTAGGGACTAGTAATGAGCAGTTCTTC.